The sequence of this TCR beta chain was determined in a study of regulatory T cells in long-lasting Graves disease. V lost 5 bases to trimming and J lost 0 bases, with 14 bases between them. The germline V gene has CDR1 WSHSY and CDR2 SAAADI. This CDR3 has 15 amino acids. Building the TCR beta libraries relied on iRepertoire HTBI primers, and CDR3 regions underwent Arm-PCR. TCRdb fed the multiplex PCR reads into MiXCR, producing one record per CDR3 protein. The sample has under 300,000 distinct CDR3 sequences, 20% seen once. Time point defined: newly diagnosed GD, antithyroid drugs for less than 3 months. The TCR library was made from RNA that had been extracted from PBMCs in TRIzol. Regarding the study as a whole: Persistent disease favored TRBV28, TRBJ1-2 and TRBJ2-5. Blood alone, not thyroid tissue, was studied.

This clonotype was detected ten times or more. Its antigen is still unknown. The sequence derives from a female donor with Graves disease. The sequences come from peripheral blood mononuclear cells (PBMCs), collected at new diagnosis, from a patient treated with antithyroid drugs. The rearrangement joins TRBV10-2 to TRBJ2-7; D unresolved. The CDR3 spells CASSPWTTSSYEQYF. The CDR3 bases are TGCGCCAGCAGTCCTTGGACCACCAGCTCCTACGAGCAGTACTTC.